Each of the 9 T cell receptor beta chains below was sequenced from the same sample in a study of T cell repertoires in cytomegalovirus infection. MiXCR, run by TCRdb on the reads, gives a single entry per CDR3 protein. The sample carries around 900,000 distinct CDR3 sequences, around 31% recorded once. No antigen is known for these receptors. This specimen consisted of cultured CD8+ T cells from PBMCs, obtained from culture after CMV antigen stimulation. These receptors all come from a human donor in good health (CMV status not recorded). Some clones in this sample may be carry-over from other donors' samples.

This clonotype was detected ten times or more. CDR3 in amino acids: CASRMGTVEETQYF. The DNA for the CDR3 is TGTGCCAGCCGCATGGGGACAGTCGAGGAGACCCAGTACTTC. V and J are TRBV7-8 and TRBJ2-5, with 7 positions matching TRBD1. CDR3 length: 14 residues. Germline V gene sequence: CDR1 SGHVS, CDR2 FQNEAQ. The trim removed 8 bases at V and 5 bases at J, leaving 11 bases unmatched.

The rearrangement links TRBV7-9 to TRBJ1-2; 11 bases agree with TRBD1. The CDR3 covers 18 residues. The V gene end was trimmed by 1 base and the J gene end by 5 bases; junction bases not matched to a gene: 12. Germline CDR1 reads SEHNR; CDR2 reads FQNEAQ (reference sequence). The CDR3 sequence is CASSLGRTGGYEGYGYTF. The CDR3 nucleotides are TGTGCCAGCAGCTTAGGTCGGACAGGGGGCTACGAGGGATATGGCTACACCTTC. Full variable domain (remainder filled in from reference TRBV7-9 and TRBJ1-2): DTGVSQNPRHKITKRGQNVTFRCDPISEHNRLYWYRQTLGQGPEFLTYFQNEAQLEKSRLLSDRFSAERPKGSFSTLEIQRTEQGDSAMYLCASSLGRTGGYEGYGYTFGSGTRLTVV.

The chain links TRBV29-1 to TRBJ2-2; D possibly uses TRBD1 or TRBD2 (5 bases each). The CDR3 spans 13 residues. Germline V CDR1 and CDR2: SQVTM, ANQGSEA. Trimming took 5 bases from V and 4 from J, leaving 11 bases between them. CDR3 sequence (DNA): TGCAGCGTTCGACTGGGACCCACCGGGGAGCTGTTTTTT. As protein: CSVRLGPTGELFF.

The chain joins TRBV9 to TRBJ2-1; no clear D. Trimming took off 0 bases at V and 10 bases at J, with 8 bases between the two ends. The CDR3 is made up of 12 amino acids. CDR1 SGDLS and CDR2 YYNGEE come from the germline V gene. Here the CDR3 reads CASSVAEGEQFF. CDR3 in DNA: TGTGCCAGCAGCGTAGCCGAAGGCGAGCAGTTCTTC.

The CDR3 coding sequence is TGTGCCAGCACGGACAACTACGAGCAGTACTTC. Protein sequence: CASTDNYEQYF. J is TRBJ2-7 and V is TRBV2; the D gene is possibly TRBD1 (5 bases). V lost 7 bases to trimming and J lost 3 bases, with 7 bases between them. The CDR3 has 11 residues. Germline lookup yields CDR1 SNHLY and CDR2 FYNNEI.

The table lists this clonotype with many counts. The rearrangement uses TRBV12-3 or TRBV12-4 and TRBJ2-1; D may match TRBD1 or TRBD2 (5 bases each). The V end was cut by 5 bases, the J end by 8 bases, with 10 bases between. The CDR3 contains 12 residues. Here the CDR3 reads CASSQGRHEQFF. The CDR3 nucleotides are TGTGCCAGCAGTCAGGGACGGCATGAGCAGTTCTTC.

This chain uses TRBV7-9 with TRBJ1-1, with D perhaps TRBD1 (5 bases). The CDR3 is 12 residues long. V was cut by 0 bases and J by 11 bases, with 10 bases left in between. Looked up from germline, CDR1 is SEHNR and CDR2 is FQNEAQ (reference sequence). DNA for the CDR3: TGTGCCAGCAGCTTAGCGCGGGGCAGTGCTTTCTTT. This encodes CASSLARGSAFF.

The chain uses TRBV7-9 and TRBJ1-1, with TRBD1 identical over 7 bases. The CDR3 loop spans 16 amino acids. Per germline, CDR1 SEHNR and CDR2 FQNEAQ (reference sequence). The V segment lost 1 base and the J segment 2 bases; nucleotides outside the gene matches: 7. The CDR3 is CASSLGTGEGNTEAFF. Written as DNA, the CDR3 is TGTGCCAGCAGCTTAGGGACAGGCGAGGGAAACACTGAAGCTTTCTTT.

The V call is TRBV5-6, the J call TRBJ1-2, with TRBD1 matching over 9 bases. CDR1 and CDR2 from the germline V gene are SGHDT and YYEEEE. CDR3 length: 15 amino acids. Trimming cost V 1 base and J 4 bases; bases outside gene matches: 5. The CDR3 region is CASSLLGQGGYGYTF. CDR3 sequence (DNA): TGTGCCAGCAGCTTGTTGGGACAGGGCGGCTATGGCTACACCTTC.